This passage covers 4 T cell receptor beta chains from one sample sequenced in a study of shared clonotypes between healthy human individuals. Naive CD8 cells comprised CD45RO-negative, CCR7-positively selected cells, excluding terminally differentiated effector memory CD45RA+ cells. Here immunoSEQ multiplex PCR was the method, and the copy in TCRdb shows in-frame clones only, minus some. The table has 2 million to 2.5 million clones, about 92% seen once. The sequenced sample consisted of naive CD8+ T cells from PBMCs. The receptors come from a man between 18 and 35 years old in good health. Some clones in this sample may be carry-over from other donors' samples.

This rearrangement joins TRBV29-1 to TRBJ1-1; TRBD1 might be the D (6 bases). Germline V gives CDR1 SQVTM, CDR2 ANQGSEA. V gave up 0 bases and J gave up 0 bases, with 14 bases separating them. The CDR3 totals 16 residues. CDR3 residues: CSVEESGGFVNTEAFF. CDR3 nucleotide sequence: TGCAGCGTTGAAGAAAGCGGGGGCTTCGTGAACACTGAAGCTTTCTTT.

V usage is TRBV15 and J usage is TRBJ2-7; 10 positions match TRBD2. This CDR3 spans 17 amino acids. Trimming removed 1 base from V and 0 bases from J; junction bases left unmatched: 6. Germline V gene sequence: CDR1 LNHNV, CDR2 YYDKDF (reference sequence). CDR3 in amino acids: CATSRVPSGSSSYEQYF. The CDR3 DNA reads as TGTGCCACCAGCAGAGTCCCTAGCGGGAGTAGCTCCTACGAGCAGTACTTC.

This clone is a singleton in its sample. The CDR3 here is CASSVDRVPTSGRGEQYF. The DNA of the CDR3 is TGTGCCAGCAGCGTCGACAGGGTTCCGACTAGCGGGAGAGGTGAGCAGTACTTC. This chain links TRBV9 with TRBJ2-7; 12 nucleotides line up with TRBD2. V trimming: 2 bases; J trimming: 7 bases; junction bases outside the gene matches: 16. CDR1 is SGDLS and CDR2 is YYNGEE in the germline V gene. This CDR3 spans 18 amino acids.

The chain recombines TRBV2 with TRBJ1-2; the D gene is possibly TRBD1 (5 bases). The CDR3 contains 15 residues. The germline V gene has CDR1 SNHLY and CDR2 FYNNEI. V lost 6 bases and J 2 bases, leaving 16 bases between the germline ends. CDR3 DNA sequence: TGTGCCAGCAGGGAGGGACCTTCAGAGAACTATGGCTACACCTTC. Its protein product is CASREGPSENYGYTF.